The present T cell receptor (beta chain) was sequenced within a study of lymphopenia after photon versus proton radiotherapy. General study findings and limits: Proton therapy kept repertoires fairly stable, unlike photons, which gained effector/memory cells.

The V gene's germline CDR1 is SGDLS and CDR2 YYNGEE. V was trimmed by 0 bases and J by 3 bases, leaving 10 bases between them. The CDR3 contains 15 residues. In regard to this clone: The antigen is not known.

Libraries were prepared by immunoSEQ multiplex PCR; TCRdb keeps only in-frame clonotypes and omits some of them. The sample has 30,000 to 40,000 clones; approximately 84% are singletons. This sequence joins TRBV9 and TRBJ1-5, with TRBD1 as a possible D gene (5 bases). The receptor comes from a woman aged 70-85 years with pancreatic cancer. The sample in question was peripheral blood, obtained from a patient treated with proton-based radiotherapy. The CDR3 DNA reads TGTGCCAGCAGCGTAGAAGGACACCTCAATCAGCCCCAGCATTTT. It specifies CASSVEGHLNQPQHF.